These T cell receptor beta chains were read from a single sample in a study of post-analysis software for immune sequencing data. TCRdb independently ran MiXCR on the PCR reads; one entry per CDR3 protein. Of just over 250,000 distinct CDR3 sequences listed, approximately 34% are singletons. Sample: blood. The receptor source for this set is a girl aged 10-17 years with multiple sclerosis. Each CDR3 is given with its conserved first and last residue. Each record gives: V gene, J gene, clone size, D gene, CDR3 protein, CDR3 DNA. The D gene is left open where the match is weak. A clone size is listed for some rows: how often the clone was seen (once, few, many), or a class if it is expanded.

TRBV29-1	TRBJ2-1	many	.	CSVFGQGEQFF	TGCAGCGTTTTTGGTCAGGGTGAGCAGTTCTTC
TRBV5-1	TRBJ2-3	few	.	CASSLIGVSTDTQYF	TGCGCCAGCAGCTTGATCGGGGTCAGCACAGATACGCAGTATTTT
TRBV5-1	TRBJ2-5	few	TRBD1	CASSLEGRGRRWYF	TGCGCCAGCAGCTTGGAGGGCAGGGGGCGAAGGTGGTACTTC
TRBV7-2	TRBJ1-2	many	TRBD1	CAVSQGYYGYTF	TGTGCCGTATCACAGGGGTACTATGGCTACACCTTC
TRBV10-3	TRBJ1-1	few	.	CAISFGTQDRGAFF	TGTGCCATCAGTTTCGGGACGCAAGATCGAGGAGCTTTCTTT
TRBV29-1	TRBJ1-1	many	.	CSSIGDEAFF	TGCAGCTCCATAGGGGATGAAGCTTTCTTT
TRBV6-1	TRBJ2-3	many	TRBD1	CASTNLTGPDTQYF	TGTGCCAGCACCAACCTGACAGGGCCAGATACGCAGTATTTT
TRBV5-1	TRBJ2-2	few	TRBD1	CASSFQGQGGELFF	TGCGCCAGCAGCTTCCAGGGACAGGGCGGGGAGCTGTTTTTT
TRBV9	TRBJ1-2	many	.	CASSVVAGNYGYTF	TGTGCCAGCAGCGTAGTGGCAGGGAACTATGGCTACACCTTC
TRBV15	TRBJ1-3	few	.	CATSRDPGNTIYF	TGTGCCACCAGCAGAGATCCCGGAAACACCATATATTTT
TRBV6-5	TRBJ1-2	many	TRBD1	CASSYTGTGYGYTF	TGTGCCAGCAGTTACACCGGGACAGGGTATGGCTACACCTTC
TRBV5-1	TRBJ2-5	many	.	CASSGGSRPPPVTQYF	TGCGCCAGCAGCGGGGGATCGCGCCCCCCACCGGTGACCCAGTACTTC
TRBV4-2	TRBJ2-3	.	TRBD2	CASSQDPAGGPDTQYF	TGTGCCAGCAGCCAAGACCCAGCGGGAGGGCCGGATACGCAGTATTTT
TRBV12-5	TRBJ2-6	.	.	CASGLEVRHSGATVLTF	TGTGCTAGTGGTTTGGAGGTCAGACACTCGGGGGCCACCGTCCTGACTTTC
TRBV28	TRBJ2-6	few	.	CASSAGANVLTF	TGTGCCAGCAGTGCTGGGGCCAACGTCCTGACTTTC
TRBV20-1	TRBJ2-4	.	TRBD2	CSAREALAGELAKNIQYF	TGCAGTGCTAGAGAAGCGCTAGCGGGAGAACTAGCCAAAAACATTCAGTACTTC
TRBV20-1	TRBJ2-1	.	.	CSARDLGSGDYNEQFF	TGCAGTGCTAGAGATCTAGGTAGCGGAGATTACAATGAGCAGTTCTTC
TRBV4-1	TRBJ2-7	many	.	CASSQAVGYEQYF	TGCGCCAGCAGCCAAGCTGTCGGATACGAGCAGTACTTC
TRBV20-1	TRBJ1-5	many	.	CSARDFRQAQPQHF	TGCAGTGCTAGAGATTTTCGGCAGGCTCAGCCCCAGCATTTT
TRBV14	TRBJ2-7	few	.	CASSRRDLDEQYF	TGTGCCAGCAGCCGCCGGGACTTAGACGAGCAGTACTTC
TRBV6-1	TRBJ2-5	many	TRBD2	CASSDSFLTSGQETQYF	TGTGCCAGCAGTGACTCTTTTTTGACTAGCGGTCAAGAGACCCAGTACTTC
TRBV4-1	TRBJ1-1	.	TRBD1	CASSPRDRGVGTEAFF	TGCGCCAGCAGCCCCCGGGACAGGGGGGTTGGGACTGAAGCTTTCTTT
TRBV11-2	TRBJ2-1	many	.	CASSLKSSSHNEQFF	TGTGCCAGCAGCTTAAAGTCTAGTTCGCACAATGAGCAGTTCTTC
TRBV3-1	TRBJ1-1	.	.	CASMRQNTEAFF	TGTGCCAGCATGAGACAGAACACTGAAGCTTTCTTT
TRBV5-1	TRBJ2-3	many	.	CASSPRADTQYF	TGCGCCAGCAGCCCCCGTGCAGATACGCAGTATTTT
TRBV4-1	TRBJ1-1	few	TRBD1	CASSHIGQGALDTEAFF	TGCGCCAGCAGCCATATAGGACAGGGGGCTTTGGACACTGAAGCTTTCTTT
TRBV5-1	TRBJ1-1	.	TRBD1	CASSVGQGNTEAFF	TGCGCCAGCAGCGTAGGACAGGGGAACACTGAAGCTTTCTTT
TRBV3-1	TRBJ1-1	.	.	CASREQESEAFF	TGTGCCAGCCGGGAACAGGAATCTGAAGCTTTCTTT
TRBV3-1	TRBJ1-1	.	.	CASSPTGIEAFF	TGTGCCAGCAGCCCCACAGGAATTGAAGCTTTCTTT
TRBV20-1	TRBJ1-5	.	.	CSAHLGQSNQPQHF	TGCAGTGCCCATCTCGGACAGAGCAATCAGCCCCAGCATTTT
TRBV21-1	TRBJ2-7	few	.	CASSKEAGPYEQYF	TGTGCCAGCAGCAAAGAGGCAGGGCCCTACGAGCAGTACTTC
TRBV6-6	TRBJ2-1	few	TRBD2	CASSPGTSGRADNEQFF	TGTGCCAGCAGCCCAGGGACTAGCGGGAGGGCCGACAATGAGCAGTTCTTC
TRBV18	TRBJ1-6	few	.	CASSLGRRSDSPLHF	TGTGCCAGCTCACTGGGTAGAAGGTCAGATTCACCCCTCCACTTT
TRBV20-1	TRBJ2-3	.	.	CSARDLGGTDTQYF	TGCAGTGCTAGAGATCTTGGGGGGACAGATACGCAGTATTTT
TRBV5-5	TRBJ1-4	many	.	CASSLGDTYPDEKLFF	TGTGCCAGCAGCTTGGGGGACACCTATCCAGATGAAAAACTGTTTTTT
TRBV29-1	TRBJ2-7	.	TRBD2	CSAGGGSSYEQYF	TGCAGCGCGGGCGGGGGGAGCTCCTACGAGCAGTACTTC
TRBV6-4	TRBJ1-6	many	TRBD1	CASSADRGDSPLHF	TGTGCCAGCAGCGCGGACAGGGGCGATTCACCCCTCCACTTT
TRBV20-1	TRBJ2-3	many	.	CSASKGNLPDTQYF	TGCAGTGCTAGCAAGGGGAATTTACCAGATACGCAGTATTTT
TRBV29-1	TRBJ1-2	.	TRBD1	CSVENRGGTIDGYTF	TGCAGCGTTGAGAACAGGGGGGGGACTATTGATGGCTACACCTTC
TRBV20-1	TRBJ2-7	.	TRBD2	CSARADVLAGLSYEQYF	TGCAGTGCTAGAGCCGATGTCCTAGCGGGGCTCTCCTACGAGCAGTACTTC
TRBV20-1	TRBJ1-1	few	TRBD1	CSARGDREAFF	TGCAGTGCTAGAGGGGACAGGGAAGCTTTCTTT
TRBV11-1	TRBJ2-7	.	TRBD2	CASSSLLAGSEQYF	TGTGCCAGCAGCTCCCTACTAGCGGGATCCGAGCAGTACTTC
TRBV29-1	TRBJ1-2	.	.	CSVESRDGCTF	TGCAGCGTTGAATCCCGTGATGGCTGCACCTTC
TRBV6-1	TRBJ2-2	once	TRBD2	CASTERRTGGPTGELFF	TGTGCCAGCACCGAACGAAGAACGGGGGGGCCCACCGGGGAGCTGTTTTTT
TRBV5-1	TRBJ2-6	.	TRBD1	CASRGTGDYSGANVLTF	TGCGCCAGCCGCGGGACAGGGGACTACTCTGGGGCCAACGTCCTGACTTTC
TRBV19	TRBJ2-2	.	TRBD1	CATVRGTVATGELFF	TGTGCCACCGTACGAGGGACAGTGGCCACCGGGGAGCTGTTTTTT
TRBV28	TRBJ2-1	.	TRBD2	CASSPWGGSNEQFF	TGTGCCAGCAGTCCCTGGGGGGGTAGCAATGAGCAGTTCTTC
TRBV7-9	TRBJ2-1	few	.	CASSPLTGTVNDNEQFF	TGTGCCAGCAGCCCTCTAACCGGGACGGTCAATGACAATGAGCAGTTCTTC
TRBV10-3	TRBJ2-5	many	.	CAISVARQETQYF	TGTGCCATCAGTGTGGCCAGGCAAGAGACCCAGTACTTC
TRBV27	TRBJ1-1	few	TRBD1	CASSLLAGGWVEAFF	TGTGCCAGCAGTTTATTGGCAGGGGGCTGGGTTGAAGCTTTCTTT
TRBV7-2	TRBJ1-1	many	.	CASSSRKGGSSEAFF	TGTGCCAGCAGTAGTAGGAAAGGAGGGAGCTCTGAAGCTTTCTTT
TRBV20-1	TRBJ2-4	.	.	CSASPSGAGNIQYF	TGCAGTGCTAGTCCATCGGGGGCAGGAAACATTCAGTACTTC
TRBV20-1	TRBJ1-2	many	.	CSARDRQAYGYTF	TGCAGTGCTAGAGATCGACAGGCCTATGGCTACACCTTC